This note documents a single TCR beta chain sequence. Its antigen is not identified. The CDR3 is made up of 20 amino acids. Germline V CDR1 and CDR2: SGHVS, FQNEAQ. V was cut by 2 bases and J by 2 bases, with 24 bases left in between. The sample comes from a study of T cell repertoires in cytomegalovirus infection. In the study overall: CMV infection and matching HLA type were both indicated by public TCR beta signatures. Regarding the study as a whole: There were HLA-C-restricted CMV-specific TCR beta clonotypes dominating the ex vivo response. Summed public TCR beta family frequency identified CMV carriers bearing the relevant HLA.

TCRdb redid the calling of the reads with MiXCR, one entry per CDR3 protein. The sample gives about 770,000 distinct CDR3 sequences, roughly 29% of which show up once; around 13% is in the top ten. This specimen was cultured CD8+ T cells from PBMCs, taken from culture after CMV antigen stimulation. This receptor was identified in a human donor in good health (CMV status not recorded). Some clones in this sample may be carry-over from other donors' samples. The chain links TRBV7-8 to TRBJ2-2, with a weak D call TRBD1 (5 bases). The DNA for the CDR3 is TGTGCCAGCAGCTTATCCCAGGGATCTACTCTTATCAGAAACACCGGGGAGCTGTTTTTT. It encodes CASSLSQGSTLIRNTGELFF.